The 8 T cell receptor beta chains below come from one sample, sequenced in a study of identical twins. TCRdb re-derived calls from the 5' RACE reads in MiXCR, one entry per CDR3 protein. The sample comprises about 920,000 distinct CDR3 sequences, around an eighth of which are singletons, and around 1.5% rests with the top ten. The same data also contributed to another study, on yellow fever vaccine responses in identical twins.

The sequencing sample was made of PBMCs. These receptors came from a woman in her late teens or twenties in good health.

The V gene is TRBV5-1, the J gene TRBJ1-5, with TRBD1 matching 7 bases. Germline CDR1 SGHRS, CDR2 YFSETQ. The V gene end was trimmed by 4 bases and the J gene end by 0 bases; junction bases not matched to a gene: 4. This CDR3 has 15 residues. CDR3 residues: CASSPTGFSNQPQHF. Written as DNA, the CDR3 is TGCGCCAGCAGCCCGACAGGGTTTAGCAATCAGCCCCAGCATTTT.

This clonotype was counted ten times or more. The chain links TRBV15 to TRBJ2-3; D gene uncertain. Germline CDR1 reads LNHNV; CDR2 reads YYDKDF (reference sequence). V was pared by 0 bases and J by 0 bases, with 4 bases between. The CDR3 totals 14 residues. CDR3 nucleotide sequence: TGTGCCACCAGCAGAGATGGGAGCACAGATACGCAGTATTTT. It yields the protein CATSRDGSTDTQYF.

The CDR3 loop reads CAIRGTSGGTDTQYF. The CDR3 nucleotides are TGTGCCATCAGGGGGACTAGCGGGGGGACAGATACGCAGTATTTT. This sequence joins TRBV10-3 and TRBJ2-3; TRBD2 matches 15 bases. V lost 6 bases and J lost 3; bases outside the gene matches: 1. This CDR3 is built from 15 residues. The V gene's germline CDR1 is ENHRY and CDR2 SYGVKD.

This clonotype was counted a few times. This sequence joins TRBV15 and TRBJ2-1; 8 nucleotides match TRBD2. From germline, CDR1 is LNHNV and CDR2 YYDKDF (reference sequence). Trimming cost V 5 bases and J 6 bases; bases outside gene matches: 15. The CDR3 length is 17 residues. The CDR3 nucleotides are TGTGCCACCAGCGCTAGAGGCGCGGGGGGACTTCGCAATGAGCAGTTCTTC. Amino acid sequence: CATSARGAGGLRNEQFF.

This clonotype was seen a few times. V gene TRBV24-1 combines with J gene TRBJ1-5; TRBD1 agrees at 7 bases. Trimming removed 11 bases from V and 3 bases from J; junction bases left unmatched: 9. The CDR3 consists of 14 residues. The germline V gene has CDR1 KGHDR and CDR2 SFDVKD. As DNA, the CDR3 is TGTGCCAAAAACCGTCAGGGGGTCAATCAGCCCCAGCATTTT. Translated, it gives CAKNRQGVNQPQHF.

This chain connects TRBV25-1 to TRBJ1-4, with 8 nucleotides matching TRBD1. From germline, CDR1 is MGHDK and CDR2 SYGVNS. The trim removed 3 bases at V and 6 bases at J, leaving 3 bases unmatched. The CDR3 runs to 14 residues. The CDR3 bases are TGTGCCAGCAGTGATGCAGGGGGCCATGAAAAACTGTTTTTT. This gives the protein CASSDAGGHEKLFF.

The table lists this clonotype with a few counts. The chain combines TRBV7-3 with TRBJ2-2; a possible D gene is TRBD1 (5 bases). Looked up from germline, CDR1 is SGHTA and CDR2 is FQGTGA. This CDR3 has 16 amino acids. The V and J ends lost 2 bases and 1 base respectively, with 11 bases between them. CDR3 loop: CASSLLGGQNTGELFF. The CDR3 DNA reads TGTGCCAGCAGCTTACTGGGCGGACAGAACACCGGGGAGCTGTTTTTT.

This clonotype was counted at least ten times. J is TRBJ1-5 and V is TRBV12-3 or TRBV12-4; D call uncertain. Trimming left V 3 bases short and J 2 bases short, with 8 bases between. The CDR3 consists of 14 residues. The CDR3 here is CASSFSQGNQPQHF. CDR3 nucleotide sequence: TGTGCCAGCAGTTTTAGCCAGGGCAATCAGCCCCAGCATTTT.